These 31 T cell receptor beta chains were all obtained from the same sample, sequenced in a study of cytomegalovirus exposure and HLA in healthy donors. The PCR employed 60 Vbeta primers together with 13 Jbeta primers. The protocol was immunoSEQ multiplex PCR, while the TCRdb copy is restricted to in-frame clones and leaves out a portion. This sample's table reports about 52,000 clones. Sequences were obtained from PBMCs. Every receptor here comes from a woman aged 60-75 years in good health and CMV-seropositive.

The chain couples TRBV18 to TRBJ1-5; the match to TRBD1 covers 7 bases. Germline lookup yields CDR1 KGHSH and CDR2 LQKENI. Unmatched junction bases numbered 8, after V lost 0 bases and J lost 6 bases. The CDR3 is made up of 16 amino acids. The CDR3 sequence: CASSPPSGGSGQPQHF. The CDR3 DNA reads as TGTGCCAGCTCACCACCGTCAGGGGGTTCCGGTCAGCCCCAGCATTTT.

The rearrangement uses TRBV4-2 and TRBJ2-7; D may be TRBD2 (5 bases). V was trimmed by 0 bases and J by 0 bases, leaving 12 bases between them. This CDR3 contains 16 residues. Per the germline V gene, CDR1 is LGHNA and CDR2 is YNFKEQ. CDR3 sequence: CASSQELGQISYEQYF. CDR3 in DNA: TGTGCCAGCAGCCAAGAACTAGGTCAGATCTCCTACGAGCAGTACTTC.

Here the CDR3 reads CASIGQGASPLHF. In nucleotides, the CDR3 is TGTGCCAGTATCGGCCAGGGGGCCTCACCCCTCCACTTT. The V and J genes are TRBV19 and TRBJ1-6, with 8 bases lining up with TRBD1. The CDR3 extends over 13 amino acids. The germline V gene encodes CDR1 LNHDA and CDR2 SQIVND (reference sequence). The junction had 6 bases not matched to a gene; V was cut back by 7 bases and J by 10 bases.

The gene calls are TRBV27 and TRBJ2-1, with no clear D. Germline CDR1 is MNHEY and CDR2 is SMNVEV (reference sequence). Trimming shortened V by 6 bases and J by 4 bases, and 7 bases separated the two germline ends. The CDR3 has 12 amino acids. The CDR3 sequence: CASRSPYNEQFF. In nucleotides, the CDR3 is TGTGCCAGCAGGTCTCCTTACAATGAGCAGTTCTTC.

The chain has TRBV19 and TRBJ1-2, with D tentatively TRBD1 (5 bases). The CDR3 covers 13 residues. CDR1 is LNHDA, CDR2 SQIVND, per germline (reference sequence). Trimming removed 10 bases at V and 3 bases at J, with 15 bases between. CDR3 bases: TGTGCCACCATGCAGGGCTACGACTATGGCTACACCTTC. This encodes CATMQGYDYGYTF. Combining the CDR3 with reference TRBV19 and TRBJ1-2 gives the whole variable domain DGGITQSPKYLFRKEGQNVTLSCEQNLNHDAMYWYRQDPGQGLRLIYYSQIVNDFQKGDIAEGYSVSREKKESFPLTVTSAQKNPTAFYLCATMQGYDYGYTFGSGTRLTVV.

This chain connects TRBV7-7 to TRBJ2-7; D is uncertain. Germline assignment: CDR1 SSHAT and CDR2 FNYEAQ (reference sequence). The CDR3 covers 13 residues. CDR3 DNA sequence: TGTGCTACCCAAGACATCACCTCCTACGAGCAGTACTTC. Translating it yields CATQDITSYEQYF.

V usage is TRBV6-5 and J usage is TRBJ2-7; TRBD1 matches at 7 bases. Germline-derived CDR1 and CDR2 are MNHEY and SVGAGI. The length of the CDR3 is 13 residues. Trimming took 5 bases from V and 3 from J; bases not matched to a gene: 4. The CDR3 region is CASSRQGDYEQYF. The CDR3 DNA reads TGTGCCAGCAGTCGACAGGGAGACTACGAGCAGTACTTC.

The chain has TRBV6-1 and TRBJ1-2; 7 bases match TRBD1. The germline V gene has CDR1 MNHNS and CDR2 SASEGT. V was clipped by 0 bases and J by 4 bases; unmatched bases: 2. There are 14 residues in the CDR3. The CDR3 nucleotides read TGTGCCAGCAGTGAAGCATCAGGGGGCTATGGCTACACCTTC. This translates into CASSEASGGYGYTF.

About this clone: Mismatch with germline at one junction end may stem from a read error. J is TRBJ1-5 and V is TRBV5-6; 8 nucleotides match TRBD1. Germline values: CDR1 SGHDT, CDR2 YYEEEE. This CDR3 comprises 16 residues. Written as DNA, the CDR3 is TGTGCCAGCAGCTTAACAGACAGGGGTTCCAATCAGCACCAGCATTTT. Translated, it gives CASSLTDRGSNQHQHF.

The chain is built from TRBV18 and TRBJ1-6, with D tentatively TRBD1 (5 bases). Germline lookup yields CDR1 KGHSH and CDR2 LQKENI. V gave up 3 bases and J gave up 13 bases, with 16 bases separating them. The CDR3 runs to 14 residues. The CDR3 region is CASSPPTTVSPLHF. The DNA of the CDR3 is TGTGCCAGCTCACCGCCGACGACAGTTTCCCCCCTCCACTTT.

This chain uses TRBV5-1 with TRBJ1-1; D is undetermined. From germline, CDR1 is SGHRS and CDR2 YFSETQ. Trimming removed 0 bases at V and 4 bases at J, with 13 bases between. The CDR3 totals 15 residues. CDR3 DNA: TGCGCCAGCAGCTTGGGGGCCCGAGAAGGCACTGAAGCTTTCTTT. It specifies CASSLGAREGTEAFF. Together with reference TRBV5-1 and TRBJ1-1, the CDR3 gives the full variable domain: KAGVTQTPRYLIKTRGQQVTLSCSPISGHRSVSWYQQTPGQGLQFLFEYFSETQRNKGNFPGRFSGRQFSNSRSEMNVSTLELGDSALYLCASSLGAREGTEAFFGQGTRLTVV.

For the CDR3, the DNA is TGTGCCAGCAGCCAGGGACAGGCGAACTATGGCTACACCTTC. Protein sequence: CASSQGQANYGYTF. V usage is TRBV7-2 and J usage is TRBJ1-2; TRBD1 matches at 8 bases. V lost 5 bases, J lost 2 bases, and 4 bases stayed unmatched. The CDR3 is 14 amino acids. Germline V gene data show CDR1 as SGHTA and CDR2 as FQGNSA.

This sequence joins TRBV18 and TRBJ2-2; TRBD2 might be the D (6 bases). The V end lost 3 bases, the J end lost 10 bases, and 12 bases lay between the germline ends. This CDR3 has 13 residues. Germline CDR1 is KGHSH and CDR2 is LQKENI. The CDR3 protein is CASSPTREVELFF. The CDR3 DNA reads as TGTGCCAGCTCACCTACGAGGGAGGTGGAGCTGTTTTTT.

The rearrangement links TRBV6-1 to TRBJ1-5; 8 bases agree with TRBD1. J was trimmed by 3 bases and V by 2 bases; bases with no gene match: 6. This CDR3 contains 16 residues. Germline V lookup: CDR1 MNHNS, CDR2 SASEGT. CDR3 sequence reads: CASSEQGAGVNQPQHF. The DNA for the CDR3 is TGTGCCAGCAGTGAACAGGGGGCGGGGGTCAATCAGCCCCAGCATTTT.

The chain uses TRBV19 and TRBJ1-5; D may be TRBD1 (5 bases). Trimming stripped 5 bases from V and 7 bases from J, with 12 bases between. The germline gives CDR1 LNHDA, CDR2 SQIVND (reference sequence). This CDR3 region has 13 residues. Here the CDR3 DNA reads TGTGCCAGTAGTTGGCAGGGTCGACAGCCCCAGCATTTT. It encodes CASSWQGRQPQHF.

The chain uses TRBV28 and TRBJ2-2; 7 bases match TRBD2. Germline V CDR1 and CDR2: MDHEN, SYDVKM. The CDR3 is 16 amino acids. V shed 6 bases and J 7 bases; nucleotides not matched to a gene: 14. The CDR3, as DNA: TGTGCCAGCAGCCCCACCTCCCAGCGGGGAATCGGGGAGCTGTTTTTT. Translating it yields CASSPTSQRGIGELFF.

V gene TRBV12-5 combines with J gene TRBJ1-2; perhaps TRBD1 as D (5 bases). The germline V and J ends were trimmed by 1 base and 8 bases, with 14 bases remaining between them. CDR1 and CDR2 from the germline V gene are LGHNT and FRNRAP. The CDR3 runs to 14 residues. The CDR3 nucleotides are TGTGCTAGTGGTTTGGGGGGTGGGGGGAAAGGCTACACCTTC. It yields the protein CASGLGGGGKGYTF.

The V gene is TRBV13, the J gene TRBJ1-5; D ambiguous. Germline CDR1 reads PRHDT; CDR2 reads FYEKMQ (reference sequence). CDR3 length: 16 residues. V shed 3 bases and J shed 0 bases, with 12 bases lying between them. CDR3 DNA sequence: TGTGCCAGCAGCTTCCCTGCCAGGCCTAGCAATCAGCCCCAGCATTTT. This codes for CASSFPARPSNQPQHF.

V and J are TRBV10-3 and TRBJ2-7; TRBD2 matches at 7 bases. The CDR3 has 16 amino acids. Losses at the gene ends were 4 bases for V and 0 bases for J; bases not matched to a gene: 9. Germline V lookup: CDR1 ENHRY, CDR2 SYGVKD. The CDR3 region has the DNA TGTGCCATCAGTGGGGGGGGGAGGTTTAGCTCCTACGAGCAGTACTTC. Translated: CAISGGGRFSSYEQYF.

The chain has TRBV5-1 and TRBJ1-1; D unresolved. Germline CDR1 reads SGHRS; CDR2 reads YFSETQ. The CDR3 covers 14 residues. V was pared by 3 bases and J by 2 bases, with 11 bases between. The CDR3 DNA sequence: TGCGCCAGCAGCTCAGACTTCGGCAACACTGAAGCTTTCTTT. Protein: CASSSDFGNTEAFF.

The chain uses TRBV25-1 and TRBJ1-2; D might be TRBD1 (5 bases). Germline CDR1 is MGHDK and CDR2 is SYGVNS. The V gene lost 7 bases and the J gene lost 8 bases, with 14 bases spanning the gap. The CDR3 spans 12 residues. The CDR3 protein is CASTAGEGGYTF. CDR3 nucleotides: TGTGCCAGCACCGCGGGGGAAGGCGGCTACACCTTC.

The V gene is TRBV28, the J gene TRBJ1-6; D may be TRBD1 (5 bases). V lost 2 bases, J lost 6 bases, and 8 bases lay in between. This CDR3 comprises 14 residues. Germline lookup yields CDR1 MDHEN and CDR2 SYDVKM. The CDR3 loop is CASSLDSINSPLHF. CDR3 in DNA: TGTGCCAGCAGTTTAGACAGTATTAATTCACCCCTCCACTTT.

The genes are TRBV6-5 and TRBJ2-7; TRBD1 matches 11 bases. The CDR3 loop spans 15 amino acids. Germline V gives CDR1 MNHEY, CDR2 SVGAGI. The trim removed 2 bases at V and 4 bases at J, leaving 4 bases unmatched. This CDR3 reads CASSYGTGGYYEQYF. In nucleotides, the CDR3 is TGTGCCAGCAGTTACGGGACAGGGGGTTATTACGAGCAGTACTTC.

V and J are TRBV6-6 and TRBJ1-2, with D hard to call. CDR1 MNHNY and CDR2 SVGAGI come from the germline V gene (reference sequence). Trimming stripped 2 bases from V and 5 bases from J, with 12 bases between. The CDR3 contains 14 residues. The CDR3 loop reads CASSYASSPYGYTF. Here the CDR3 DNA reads TGTGCCAGCAGTTACGCGAGTTCCCCTTATGGCTACACCTTC.

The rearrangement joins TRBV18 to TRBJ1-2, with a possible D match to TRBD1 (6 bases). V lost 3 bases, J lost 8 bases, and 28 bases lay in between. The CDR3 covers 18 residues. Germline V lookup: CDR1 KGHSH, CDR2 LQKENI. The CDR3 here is CASSPLTGINRVVEGYTF. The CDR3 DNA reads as TGTGCCAGCTCACCCCTAACCGGAATAAACAGGGTGGTAGAAGGCTACACCTTC. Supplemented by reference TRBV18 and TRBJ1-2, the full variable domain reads NAGVMQNPRHLVRRRGQEARLRCSPMKGHSHVYWYRQLPEEGLKFMVYLQKENIIDESGMPKERFSAEFPKEGPSILRIQQVVRGDSAAYFCASSPLTGINRVVEGYTFGSGTRLTVV.

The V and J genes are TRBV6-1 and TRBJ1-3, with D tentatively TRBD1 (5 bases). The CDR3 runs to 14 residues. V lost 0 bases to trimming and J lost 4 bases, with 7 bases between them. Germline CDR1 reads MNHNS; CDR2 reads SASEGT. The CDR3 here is CASSEASGGNTIYF. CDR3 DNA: TGTGCCAGCAGTGAAGCCTCAGGGGGAAACACCATATATTTT.

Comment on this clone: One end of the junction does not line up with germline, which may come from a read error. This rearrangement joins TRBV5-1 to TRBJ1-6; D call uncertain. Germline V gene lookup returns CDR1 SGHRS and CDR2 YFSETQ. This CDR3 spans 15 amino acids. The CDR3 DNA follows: TGCGCCAGCAGCTTGGGGGGTGGCCGGGATTCACCCCTACACTTT. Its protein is CASSLGGGRDSPLHF.

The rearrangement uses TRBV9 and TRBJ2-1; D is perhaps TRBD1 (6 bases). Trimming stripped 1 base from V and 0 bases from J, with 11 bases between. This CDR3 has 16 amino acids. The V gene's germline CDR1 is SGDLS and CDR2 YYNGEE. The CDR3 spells CASSVTPQGSYNEQFF. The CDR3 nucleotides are TGTGCCAGCAGCGTAACCCCACAGGGCTCCTACAATGAGCAGTTCTTC.

The CDR3 DNA follows: TGTGCCAGCGGCCTCTTCCCCTCTACAGGGGCTCGGGGCTACACCTTC. It is translated as CASGLFPSTGARGYTF. The chain carries TRBV27 and TRBJ1-2, with 7 positions matching TRBD1. The V and J ends lost 8 bases and 8 bases, in that order; junction bases with no gene match: 20. Per germline, CDR1 MNHEY and CDR2 SMNVEV (reference sequence). This CDR3 is built from 16 residues.

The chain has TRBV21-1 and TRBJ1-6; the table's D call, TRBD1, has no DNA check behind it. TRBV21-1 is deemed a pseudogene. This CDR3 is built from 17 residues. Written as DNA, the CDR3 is TGTGCCAGCAGCGCATTAATCCCGGGACAGCGAGGAGGACCCCTCCACTTT. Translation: CASSALIPGQRGGPLHF.

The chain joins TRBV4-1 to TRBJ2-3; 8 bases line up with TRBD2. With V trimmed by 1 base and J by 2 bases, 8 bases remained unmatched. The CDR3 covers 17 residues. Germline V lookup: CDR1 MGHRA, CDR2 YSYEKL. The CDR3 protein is CASSQGRIAGTTDTQYF. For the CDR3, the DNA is TGCGCCAGCAGCCAAGGTAGGATAGCGGGGACCACAGATACGCAGTATTTT.